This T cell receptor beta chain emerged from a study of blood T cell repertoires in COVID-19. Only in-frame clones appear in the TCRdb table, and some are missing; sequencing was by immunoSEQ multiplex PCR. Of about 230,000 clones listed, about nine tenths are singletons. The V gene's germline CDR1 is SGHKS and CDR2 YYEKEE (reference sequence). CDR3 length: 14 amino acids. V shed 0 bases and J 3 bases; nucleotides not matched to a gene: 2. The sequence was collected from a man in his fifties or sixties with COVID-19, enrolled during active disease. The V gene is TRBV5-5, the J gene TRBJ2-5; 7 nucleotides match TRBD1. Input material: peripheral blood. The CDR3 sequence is CASSLGGGEETQYF. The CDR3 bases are TGTGCCAGCAGCTTGGGAGGGGGCGAAGAGACCCAGTACTTC.